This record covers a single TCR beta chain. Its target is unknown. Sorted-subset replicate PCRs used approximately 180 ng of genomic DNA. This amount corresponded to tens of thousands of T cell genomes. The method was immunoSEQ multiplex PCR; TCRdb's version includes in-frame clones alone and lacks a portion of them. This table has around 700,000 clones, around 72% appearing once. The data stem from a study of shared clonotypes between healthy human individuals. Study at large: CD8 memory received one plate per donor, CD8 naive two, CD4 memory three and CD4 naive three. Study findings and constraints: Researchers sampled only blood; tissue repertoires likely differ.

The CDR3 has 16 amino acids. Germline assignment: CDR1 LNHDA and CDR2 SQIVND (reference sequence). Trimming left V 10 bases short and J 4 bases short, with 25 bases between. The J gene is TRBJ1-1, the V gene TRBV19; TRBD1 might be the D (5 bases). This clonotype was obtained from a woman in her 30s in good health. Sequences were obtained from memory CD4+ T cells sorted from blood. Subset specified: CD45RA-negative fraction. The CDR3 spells CATSIPPQGGSTEAFF. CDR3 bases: TGTGCCACCAGTATACCCCCGCAGGGTGGGAGCACTGAAGCTTTCTTT. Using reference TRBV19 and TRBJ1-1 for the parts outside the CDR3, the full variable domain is DGGITQSPKYLFRKEGQNVTLSCEQNLNHDAMYWYRQDPGQGLRLIYYSQIVNDFQKGDIAEGYSVSREKKESFPLTVTSAQKNPTAFYLCATSIPPQGGSTEAFFGQGTRLTVV.